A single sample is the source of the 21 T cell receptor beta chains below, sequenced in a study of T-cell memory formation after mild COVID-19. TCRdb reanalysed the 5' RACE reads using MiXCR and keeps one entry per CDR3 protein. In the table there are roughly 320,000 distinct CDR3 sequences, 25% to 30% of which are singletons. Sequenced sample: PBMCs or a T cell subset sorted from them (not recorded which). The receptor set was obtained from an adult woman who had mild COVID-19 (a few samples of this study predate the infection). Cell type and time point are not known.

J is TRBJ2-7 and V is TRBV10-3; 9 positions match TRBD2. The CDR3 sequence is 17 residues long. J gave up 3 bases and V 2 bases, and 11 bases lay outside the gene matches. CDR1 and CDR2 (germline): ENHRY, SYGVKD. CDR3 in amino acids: CAISERGGGGADYEQYF. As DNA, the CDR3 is TGTGCCATCAGTGAGCGAGGAGGCGGGGGGGCCGACTACGAGCAGTACTTC.

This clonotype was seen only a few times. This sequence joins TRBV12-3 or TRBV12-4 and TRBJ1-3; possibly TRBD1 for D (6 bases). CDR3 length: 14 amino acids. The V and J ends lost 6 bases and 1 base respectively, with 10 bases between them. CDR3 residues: CASRGQPSGNTIYF. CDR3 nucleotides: TGTGCCAGCAGGGGACAACCTTCTGGAAACACCATATATTTT.

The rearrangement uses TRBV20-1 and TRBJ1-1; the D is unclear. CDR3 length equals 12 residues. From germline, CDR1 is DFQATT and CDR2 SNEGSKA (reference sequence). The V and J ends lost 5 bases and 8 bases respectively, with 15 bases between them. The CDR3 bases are TGCAGTGCTCGGCGGCCGGCGGGAGAAGCTTTCTTT. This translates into CSARRPAGEAFF.

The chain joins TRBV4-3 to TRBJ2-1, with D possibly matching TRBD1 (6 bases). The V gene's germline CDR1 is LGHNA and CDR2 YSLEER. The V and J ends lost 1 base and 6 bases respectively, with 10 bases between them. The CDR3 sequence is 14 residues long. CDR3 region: CASSQAQGINEQFF. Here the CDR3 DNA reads TGCGCCAGCAGCCAAGCACAGGGAATCAATGAGCAGTTCTTC.

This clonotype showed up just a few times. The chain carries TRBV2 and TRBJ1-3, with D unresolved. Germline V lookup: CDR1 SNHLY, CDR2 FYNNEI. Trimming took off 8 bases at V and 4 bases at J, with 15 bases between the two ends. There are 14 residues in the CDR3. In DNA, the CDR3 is TGTGCCAGCGAATCCTGGCAGGAAGGAAACACCATATATTTT. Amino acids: CASESWQEGNTIYF.

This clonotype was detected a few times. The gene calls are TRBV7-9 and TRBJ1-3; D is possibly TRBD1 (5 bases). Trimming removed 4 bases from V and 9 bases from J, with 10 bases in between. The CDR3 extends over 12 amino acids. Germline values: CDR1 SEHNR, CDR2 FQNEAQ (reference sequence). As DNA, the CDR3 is TGTGCCAGCAGCTGGCCAACAGGCACCATATATTTT. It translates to CASSWPTGTIYF.

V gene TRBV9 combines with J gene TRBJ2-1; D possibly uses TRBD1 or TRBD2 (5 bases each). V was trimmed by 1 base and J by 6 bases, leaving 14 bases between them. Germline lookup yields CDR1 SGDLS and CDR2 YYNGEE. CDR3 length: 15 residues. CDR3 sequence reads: CASSVIGTLVNEQFF. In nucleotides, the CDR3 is TGTGCCAGCAGCGTAATAGGGACCCTAGTCAATGAGCAGTTCTTC.

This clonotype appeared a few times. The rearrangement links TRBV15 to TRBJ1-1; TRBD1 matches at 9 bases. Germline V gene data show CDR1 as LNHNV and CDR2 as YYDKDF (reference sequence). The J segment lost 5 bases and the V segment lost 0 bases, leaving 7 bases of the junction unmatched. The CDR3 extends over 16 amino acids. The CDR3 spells CATSREVGGQGTEAFF. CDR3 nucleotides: TGTGCCACCAGCAGAGAAGTCGGAGGACAGGGGACTGAAGCTTTCTTT.

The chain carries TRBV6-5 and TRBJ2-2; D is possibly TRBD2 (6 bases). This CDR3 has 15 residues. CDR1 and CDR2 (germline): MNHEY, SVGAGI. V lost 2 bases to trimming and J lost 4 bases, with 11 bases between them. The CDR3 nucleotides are TGTGCCAGCAGTTACGGGGTGGGGGGCACCGGGGAGCTGTTTTTT. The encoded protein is CASSYGVGGTGELFF.

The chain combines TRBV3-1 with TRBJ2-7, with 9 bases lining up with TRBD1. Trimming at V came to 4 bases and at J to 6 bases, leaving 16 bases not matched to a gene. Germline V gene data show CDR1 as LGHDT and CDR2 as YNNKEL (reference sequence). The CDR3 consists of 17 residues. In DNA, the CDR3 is TGTGCCAGCAGCCCCCCGCTTACCGGGACAGGGTCTGGCGAGCAGTACTTC. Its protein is CASSPPLTGTGSGEQYF.

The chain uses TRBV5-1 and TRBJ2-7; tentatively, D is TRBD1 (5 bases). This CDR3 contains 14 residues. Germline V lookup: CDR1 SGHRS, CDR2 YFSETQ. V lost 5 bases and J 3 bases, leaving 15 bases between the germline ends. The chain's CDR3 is CASSNYDRRYEQYF. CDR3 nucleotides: TGCGCCAGCAGTAACTACGACAGACGCTACGAGCAGTACTTC.

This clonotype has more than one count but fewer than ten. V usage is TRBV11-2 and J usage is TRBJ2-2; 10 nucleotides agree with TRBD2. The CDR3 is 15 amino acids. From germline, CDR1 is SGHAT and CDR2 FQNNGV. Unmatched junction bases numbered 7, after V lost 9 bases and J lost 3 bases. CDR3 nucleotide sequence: TGTGCCAGTCAGACTAGCGGGTCCTACACCGGGGAGCTGTTTTTT. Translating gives CASQTSGSYTGELFF.

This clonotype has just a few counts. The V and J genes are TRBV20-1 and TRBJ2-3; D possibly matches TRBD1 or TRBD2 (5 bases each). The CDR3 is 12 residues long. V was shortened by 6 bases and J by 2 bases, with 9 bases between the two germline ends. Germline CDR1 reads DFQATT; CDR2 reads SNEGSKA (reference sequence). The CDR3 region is CSATADTDTQYF. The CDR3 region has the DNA TGCAGTGCGACAGCGGACACAGATACGCAGTATTTT.

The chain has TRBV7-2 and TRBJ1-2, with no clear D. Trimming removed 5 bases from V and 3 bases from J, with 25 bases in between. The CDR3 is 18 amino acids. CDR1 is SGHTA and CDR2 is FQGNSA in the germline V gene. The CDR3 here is CASSRSPVEDVLDYGYTF. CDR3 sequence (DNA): TGTGCCAGCAGCCGTAGCCCGGTTGAGGACGTTTTGGACTATGGCTACACCTTC.

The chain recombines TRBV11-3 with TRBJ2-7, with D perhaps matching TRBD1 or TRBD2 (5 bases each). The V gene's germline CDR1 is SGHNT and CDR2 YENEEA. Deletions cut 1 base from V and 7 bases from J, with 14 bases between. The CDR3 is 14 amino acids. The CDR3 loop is CASSLVAGTGEQYF. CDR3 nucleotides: TGTGCCAGCAGCTTAGTGGCAGGGACGGGAGAGCAGTACTTC.

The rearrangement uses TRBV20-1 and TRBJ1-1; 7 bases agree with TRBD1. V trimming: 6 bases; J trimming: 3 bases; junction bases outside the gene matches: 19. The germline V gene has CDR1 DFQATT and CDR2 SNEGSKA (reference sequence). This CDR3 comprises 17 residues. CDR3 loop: CSATGGRSGGRHTEAFF. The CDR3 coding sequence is TGCAGTGCCACGGGTGGGCGGTCAGGGGGTAGGCACACTGAAGCTTTCTTT.

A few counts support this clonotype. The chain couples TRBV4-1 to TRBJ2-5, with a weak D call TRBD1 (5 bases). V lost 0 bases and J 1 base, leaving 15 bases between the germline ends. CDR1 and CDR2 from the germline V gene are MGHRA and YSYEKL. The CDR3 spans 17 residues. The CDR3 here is CASSQDRSRVPQETQYF. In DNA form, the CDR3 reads TGCGCCAGCAGCCAAGATCGGTCCAGGGTGCCCCAAGAGACCCAGTACTTC.

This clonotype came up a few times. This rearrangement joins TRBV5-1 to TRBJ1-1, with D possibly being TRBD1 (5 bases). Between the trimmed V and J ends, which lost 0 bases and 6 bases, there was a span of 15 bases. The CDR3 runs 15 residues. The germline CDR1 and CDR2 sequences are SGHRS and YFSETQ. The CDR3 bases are TGCGCCAGCAGCTTGGCCGGGCCCCGCAGGGCTGAAGCTTTCTTT. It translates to CASSLAGPRRAEAFF.

CDR3 sequence (DNA): TGTGCCAGCAGCCCCCGACGGGGGAACTATGGCTACACCTTC. Translated: CASSPRRGNYGYTF. This chain uses TRBV4-2 with TRBJ1-2; D perhaps matches TRBD1 (5 bases). CDR3 length: 14 residues. Trimming pared 4 bases from V and 2 bases from J, leaving 11 bases between. The germline V gene has CDR1 LGHNA and CDR2 YNFKEQ.

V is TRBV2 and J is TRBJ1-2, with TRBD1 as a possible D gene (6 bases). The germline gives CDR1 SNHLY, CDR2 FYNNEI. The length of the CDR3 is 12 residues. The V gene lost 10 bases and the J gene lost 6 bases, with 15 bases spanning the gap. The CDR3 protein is CATRRGGDGYTF. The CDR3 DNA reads TGTGCCACTCGGCGGGGGGGCGATGGCTACACCTTC.

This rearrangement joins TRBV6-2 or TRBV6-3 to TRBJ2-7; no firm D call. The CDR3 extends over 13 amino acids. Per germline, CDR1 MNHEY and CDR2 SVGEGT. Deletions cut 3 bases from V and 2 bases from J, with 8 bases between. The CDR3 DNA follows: TGTGCCAGCAGTTATGCCTCAACCTACGAGCAGTACTTC. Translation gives CASSYASTYEQYF.